These T cell receptor beta chains were read from a single sample in a study of blood T cell repertoires in COVID-19. Assay: immunoSEQ multiplex PCR; the TCRdb copy retains only in-frame clones and omits some. The sample holds almost 35,000 clones, over 75% seen once. Sample: peripheral blood. The receptors derive from a man between 60 and 75 years old with active COVID-19. CDR3s include the opening cysteine and the closing phenylalanine or tryptophan. A D gene is named only where the DNA matches it firmly. Not all rows give a size; the values are once, few, many and, for expanded clones, a class.

j_call,clone_size,v_call,d_call,cdr3_nt,cdr3_aa
TRBJ2-5,.,TRBV7-3,.,TGTGCCAGCAGCTTCGTCCGAGAGACCCAGTACTTC,CASSFVRETQYF
TRBJ2-7,.,TRBV29-1,TRBD1,TGCAGCGCATGGACAGGGGCCTACGAGCAGTACTTC,CSAWTGAYEQYF
TRBJ1-2,.,TRBV19,TRBD1,TGTGCCAGTAGTTCCTACCGCCGCGACAGGGGTCCATATGGCTACACCTTC,CASSSYRRDRGPYGYTF
TRBJ2-7,once,TRBV5-4,TRBD2,TGTGCCAGCAGCTCCGGGGGGGACGGATCCTACGAGCAGTACTTC,CASSSGGDGSYEQYF
TRBJ2-3,.,TRBV2,TRBD2,TGTGCCAGCAGTGAAATAGCGGGAGAGGTGAATACGCAGTATTTT,CASSEIAGEVNTQYF
TRBJ2-4,.,TRBV28,TRBD1,TGTGCCAGCAGTATGACAGGGAAGGCCAAAAACATTCAGTACTTC,CASSMTGKAKNIQYF
TRBJ2-7,.,TRBV4-1,TRBD1,TGCGCCAGCAGCCAAGATACACTTCTAGACAGGGGTACCTCCTACGAGCAGTACTTC,CASSQDTLLDRGTSYEQYF
TRBJ2-7,.,TRBV5-4,.,TGTGCCAGCAGCGCTAGCTCCTACGAGCAGTACTTC,CASSASSYEQYF
TRBJ1-2,.,TRBV7-9,TRBD1,TGTGCCAGCAGCTTGGACAGGGTGGATGGCTACACCTTC,CASSLDRVDGYTF
TRBJ2-2,.,TRBV2,TRBD1,TGTGCCAGCAGTTGGACAGGGGGGGCGAACACCGGGGAGCTGTTTTTT,CASSWTGGANTGELFF
TRBJ2-2,once,TRBV7-6,TRBD2,TGTGCCAGCAGCGGGGCCGGGACTAGCGGGCCGACGAACACCGGGGAGCTGTTTTTT,CASSGAGTSGPTNTGELFF
TRBJ2-5,.,TRBV7-2,.,TGTGCCAGCACCCCCCGGAGGGGGGGCCCAGAGACCCAGTACTTC,CASTPRRGGPETQYF
TRBJ2-7,once,TRBV12-3/TRBV12-4,.,TGTGCCAGCACCAAAACAGGGTATAGCGAGCAGTACTTC,CASTKTGYSEQYF
TRBJ2-5,once,TRBV24-1,TRBD1,TGTGCCACCAGTGATCCCCGGACAGGGAGAGAGACCCAGTACTTC,CATSDPRTGRETQYF
TRBJ1-3,.,TRBV19,.,TGTGCCAGTTCGGGGAGGGCCGAAAACACCATATATTTT,CASSGRAENTIYF
TRBJ2-2,.,TRBV25-1,.,TGTGCCAGCACCCCAGGGGGGGAGCTGTTTTTT,CASTPGGELFF
TRBJ2-5,.,TRBV3-1/TRBV3-2,TRBD2,TGTGCCAGCAGCCACGGTAGCGGGAGAGAGACCCAGTACTTC,CASSHGSGRETQYF
TRBJ1-5,few,TRBV6-5,.,TGTGCCAGCAGTTACAATCAGGGTATGCCCCAGCATTTT,CASSYNQGMPQHF
TRBJ2-7,.,TRBV28,.,TGTGCCAGCAGTTTCGGGGAGGCAGTCCTCGAGGCCTACGAGCAGTACTTC,CASSFGEAVLEAYEQYF
TRBJ2-1,.,TRBV6-5,TRBD1,TGTGCCAGCAGACGAGACAGGGTCGGGGATGAGCAGTTCTTC,CASRRDRVGDEQFF
TRBJ2-7,.,TRBV27,TRBD2,TGTGCCAGCAGTCCCCGGACTAGCGGGACCTACGAGCAGTACTTC,CASSPRTSGTYEQYF
TRBJ2-7,.,TRBV2,TRBD1,TGTGCCAGCAGTATCGTGGACAGGTACGAGCAGTACTTC,CASSIVDRYEQYF
TRBJ2-5,.,TRBV21-1,.,TGTGCCAGCAGCCCAAAGGGGGTACGTGAGGAGACCCAGTACTTC,CASSPKGVREETQYF
TRBJ1-2,.,TRBV16,.,TGTGCCAGCAGCCAATTGCCGGGGAACTATGGCTACACCTTC,CASSQLPGNYGYTF
TRBJ1-6,.,TRBV5-1,.,TGCGCCAGCAGCTTGGCCGACACCCATAATTCACCCCTCCACTTT,CASSLADTHNSPLHF
TRBJ1-2,.,TRBV7-8,.,TGTGCCAGCAGCACCGGGAACTATGGCTACACCTTC,CASSTGNYGYTF
TRBJ2-2,.,TRBV19,.,TGTGCCGCAAAACGAGGGGGAGACACCGGGGAGCTGTTTTTT,CAAKRGGDTGELFF
TRBJ2-7,.,TRBV6-5,TRBD1,TGTGCCAGCAGTTATGGGGACAGGTCCTACGAGCAGTACTTC,CASSYGDRSYEQYF
TRBJ1-1,.,TRBV11-2,.,TGTGCCAGCAGCTCCCACATGAACACTGAAGCTTTCTTT,CASSSHMNTEAFF
TRBJ2-3,.,TRBV6-1,.,TGTGCCAGCAGTGAAGCGCGTCGGGGATCCACAGATACGCAGTATTTT,CASSEARRGSTDTQYF
TRBJ1-1,medium-sized,TRBV25-1,TRBD1,TGTGCCAGCAGTGAGGTTGGGACAGGGGAAGCTTTCTTT,CASSEVGTGEAFF
TRBJ2-1,.,TRBV5-6,.,TGTGCCAGCAGTGTTGACAGGAACAATGAGCAGTTCTTC,CASSVDRNNEQFF
TRBJ2-2,.,TRBV2,.,TGTGCCAGCAGTGAAGTTCTGAACACCGGGGAGCTGTTTTTT,CASSEVLNTGELFF
TRBJ2-3,once,TRBV7-2,TRBD1,TGTGCCAGCAGCTTCCACTCCGGGGCAGGGGGCTTGGATACGCAGTATTTT,CASSFHSGAGGLDTQYF
TRBJ2-7,.,TRBV2,TRBD2,TGTGCCAGCAGTGAAAATGGATTGGGGGGGTTCGACGAGCAGTACTTC,CASSENGLGGFDEQYF
TRBJ2-1,.,TRBV5-1,.,TGCGCCAGCAGCTCCGCGGCGCGGGAAGGGGTGAATGAGCAGTTCTTC,CASSSAAREGVNEQFF
TRBJ2-5,.,TRBV19,.,TGTGCCAGTTCTCGCGGGCGGCAAGAGACCCAGTACTTC,CASSRGRQETQYF
TRBJ2-7,.,TRBV5-5,.,TGTGCCAGCAGCACCCAGACTATGTACTACGAGCAGTACTTC,CASSTQTMYYEQYF
TRBJ2-3,.,TRBV5-4,.,TGTGCCAGCAGCTCCCGGGAAACAAGCACAGATACGCAGTATTTT,CASSSRETSTDTQYF
TRBJ2-6,.,TRBV19,TRBD1,TGTGCCAGTAGTGTGGGACAGGGGCAATATTCTGGGGCCAACGTCCTGACTTTC,CASSVGQGQYSGANVLTF
TRBJ2-2,.,TRBV6-1,TRBD2,TGTGCCAGCAGTGAGAGACTAGCGGGAGGACGGACCGGGGAGCTGTTTTTT,CASSERLAGGRTGELFF
TRBJ2-1,.,TRBV6-4,.,TGTGCCAGCAGTGGGGACAACTCTTACAATGAGCAGTTCTTC,CASSGDNSYNEQFF
TRBJ2-5,few,TRBV7-3,TRBD2,TGTGCCAGCAGCCCCGGGACTAGCGGGAGGGCCGGGCGGGAGACCCAGTACTTC,CASSPGTSGRAGRETQYF
TRBJ2-2,.,TRBV5-4,.,TGTGCCAGCAGCTTGGCCTGGGCAGGGGATACCGGGGAGCTGTTTTTT,CASSLAWAGDTGELFF
TRBJ2-2,.,TRBV11-2,TRBD1,TGTGCCAGCAGCCGGGTACAAAGACGGGACAGGGTCACCGGGGAGCTGTTTTTT,CASSRVQRRDRVTGELFF
TRBJ2-1,.,TRBV19,TRBD2,TGTGCCAGTAGTATCCCCAGGCCTAGCGGAGAAAACAATGAGCAGTTCTTC,CASSIPRPSGENNEQFF
TRBJ1-5,.,TRBV14,TRBD1,TGTGCCAGCAGCCTGACAGGGAGCAATCAGCCCCAGCATTTT,CASSLTGSNQPQHF
TRBJ1-6,.,TRBV6-5,TRBD1,TGTGCCAGCCAGGGGGCGTATTCACCCCTCCACTTT,CASQGAYSPLHF
TRBJ1-5,.,TRBV5-4,TRBD1,TGTGCCAGCAGCCTGGACAGGTATCAGCCCCAGCATTTT,CASSLDRYQPQHF
TRBJ2-1,.,TRBV19,TRBD2,TGTGCCAGTAGTATGGGGACTAGCGGGAGAGGTTACAATGAGCAGTTCTTC,CASSMGTSGRGYNEQFF
TRBJ2-3,few,TRBV29-1,.,TGCAGCGTCATAGGAGCAGATACGCAGTATTTT,CSVIGADTQYF
TRBJ2-5,.,TRBV7-2,.,TGTGCCAGCAGCTTAGCTAGAGGAGAGACCCAGTACTTC,CASSLARGETQYF
TRBJ2-2,.,TRBV10-3,.,TGTGCCGCGAAAACGGGCACCGGGGAGCTGTTTTTT,CAAKTGTGELFF
TRBJ1-3,.,TRBV5-6,TRBD1,TGTGCCAGCAGCTTGATGGGACAGGCCTCTGGAAACACCATATATTTT,CASSLMGQASGNTIYF
TRBJ1-4,.,TRBV5-1,TRBD1,TGCGCCAGCAGCCCTGTACAGGGGCTGGGTGAAGCTAATGAAAAACTGTTTTTT,CASSPVQGLGEANEKLFF
TRBJ2-7,.,TRBV4-2,TRBD2,TGTGCCAGCAGCCAAGGGACTAGCGGTCGCGAGCAGTACTTC,CASSQGTSGREQYF
TRBJ2-7,.,TRBV2,.,TGTGCCAGCAGCTTAGCGAGGACGGCCAGCGAGCAGTACTTC,CASSLARTASEQYF